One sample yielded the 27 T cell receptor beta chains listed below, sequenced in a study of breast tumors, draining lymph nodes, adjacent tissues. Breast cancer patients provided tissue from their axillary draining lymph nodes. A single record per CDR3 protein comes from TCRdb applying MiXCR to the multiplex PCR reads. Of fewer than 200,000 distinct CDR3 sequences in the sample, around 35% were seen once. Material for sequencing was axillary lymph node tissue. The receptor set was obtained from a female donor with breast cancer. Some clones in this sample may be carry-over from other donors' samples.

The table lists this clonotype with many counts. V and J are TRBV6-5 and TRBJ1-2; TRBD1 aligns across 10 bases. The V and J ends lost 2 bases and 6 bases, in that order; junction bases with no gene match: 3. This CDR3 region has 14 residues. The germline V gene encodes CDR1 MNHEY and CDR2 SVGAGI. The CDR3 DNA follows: TGTGCCAGCAGTTACACCGACAGGGGGCATGGCTACACCTTC. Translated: CASSYTDRGHGYTF.

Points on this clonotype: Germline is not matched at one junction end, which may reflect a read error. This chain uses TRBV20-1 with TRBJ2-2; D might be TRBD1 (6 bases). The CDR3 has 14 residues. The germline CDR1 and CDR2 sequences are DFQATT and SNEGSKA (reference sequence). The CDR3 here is CSAEDRKFTGERFF. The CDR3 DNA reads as TGCAGTGCTGAAGACAGGAAGTTCACCGGGGAGCGGTTTTTT.

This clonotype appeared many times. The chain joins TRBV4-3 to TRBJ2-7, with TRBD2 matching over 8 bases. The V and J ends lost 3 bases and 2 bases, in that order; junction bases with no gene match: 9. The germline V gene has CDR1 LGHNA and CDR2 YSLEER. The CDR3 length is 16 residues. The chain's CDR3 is CASSHLTAGGPYEQYF. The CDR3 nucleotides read TGCGCCAGCAGCCACTTAACTGCGGGAGGCCCCTACGAGCAGTACTTC.

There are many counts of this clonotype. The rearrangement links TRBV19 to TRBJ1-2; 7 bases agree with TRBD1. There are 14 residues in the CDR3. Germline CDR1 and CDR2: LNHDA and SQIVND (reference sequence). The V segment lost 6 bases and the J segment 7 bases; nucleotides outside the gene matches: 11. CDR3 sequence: CASRDPGGKAGYTF. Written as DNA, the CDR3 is TGTGCCAGTAGGGACCCAGGGGGGAAAGCTGGCTACACCTTC.

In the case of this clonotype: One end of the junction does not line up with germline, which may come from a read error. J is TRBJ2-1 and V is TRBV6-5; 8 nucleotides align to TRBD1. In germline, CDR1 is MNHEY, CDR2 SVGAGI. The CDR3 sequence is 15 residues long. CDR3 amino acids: CASSHGQGAYNEQSF. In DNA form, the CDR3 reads TGTGCCAGCAGTCACGGACAGGGAGCCTACAATGAGCAGTCCTTC.

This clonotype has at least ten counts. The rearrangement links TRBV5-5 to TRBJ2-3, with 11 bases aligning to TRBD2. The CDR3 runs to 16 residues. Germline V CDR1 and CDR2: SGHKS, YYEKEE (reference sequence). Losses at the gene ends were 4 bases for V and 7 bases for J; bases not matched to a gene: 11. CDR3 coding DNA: TGTGCCAGCAGCCCCCCCATAGCGGGGGGGCCAAATACGCAGTATTTT. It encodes CASSPPIAGGPNTQYF.

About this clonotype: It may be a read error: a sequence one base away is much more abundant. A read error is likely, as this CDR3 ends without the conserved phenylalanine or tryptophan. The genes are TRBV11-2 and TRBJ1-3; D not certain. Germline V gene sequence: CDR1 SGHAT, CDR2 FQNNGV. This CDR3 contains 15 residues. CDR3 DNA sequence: TGTGTCAGCAGCTTGGGCAGGAGCTCTGGAAACACCATATATCTT. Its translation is CVSSLGRSSGNTIYL.

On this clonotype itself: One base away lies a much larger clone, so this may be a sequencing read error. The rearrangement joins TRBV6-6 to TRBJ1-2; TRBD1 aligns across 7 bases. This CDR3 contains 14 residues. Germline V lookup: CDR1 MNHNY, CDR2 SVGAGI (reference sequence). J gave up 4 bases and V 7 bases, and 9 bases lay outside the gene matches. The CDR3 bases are TGTGCCAGCAAACTAACGACAGGGCGCTATGGCTACACCTTC. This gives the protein CASKLTTGRYGYTF.

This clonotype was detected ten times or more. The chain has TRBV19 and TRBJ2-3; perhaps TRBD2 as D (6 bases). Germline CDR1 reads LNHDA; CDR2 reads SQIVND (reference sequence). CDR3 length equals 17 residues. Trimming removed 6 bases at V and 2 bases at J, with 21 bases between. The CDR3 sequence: CASSLGRGRRHTDTQYF. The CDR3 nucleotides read TGTGCCAGTAGCCTGGGGCGGGGACGGAGACACACAGATACGCAGTATTTT. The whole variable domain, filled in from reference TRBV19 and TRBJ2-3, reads DGGITQSPKYLFRKEGQNVTLSCEQNLNHDAMYWYRQDPGQGLRLIYYSQIVNDFQKGDIAEGYSVSREKKESFPLTVTSAQKNPTAFYLCASSLGRGRRHTDTQYFGPGTRLTVL.

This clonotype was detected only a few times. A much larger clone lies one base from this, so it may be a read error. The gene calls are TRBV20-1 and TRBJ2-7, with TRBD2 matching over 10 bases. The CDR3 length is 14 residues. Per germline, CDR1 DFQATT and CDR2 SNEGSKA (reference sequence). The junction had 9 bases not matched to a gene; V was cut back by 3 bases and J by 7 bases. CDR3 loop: CSASLSGRVSEQYF. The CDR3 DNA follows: TGCAGTGCTAGTTTGAGCGGGAGGGTGTCGGAGCAGTACTTC.

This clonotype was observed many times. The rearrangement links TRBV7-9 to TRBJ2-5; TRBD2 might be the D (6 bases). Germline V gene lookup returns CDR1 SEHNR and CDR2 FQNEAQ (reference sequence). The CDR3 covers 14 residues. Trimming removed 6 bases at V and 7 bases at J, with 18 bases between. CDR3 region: CASRARDSRGTQYF. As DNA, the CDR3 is TGTGCCAGCAGAGCCCGGGACTCTCGGGGGACCCAGTACTTC.

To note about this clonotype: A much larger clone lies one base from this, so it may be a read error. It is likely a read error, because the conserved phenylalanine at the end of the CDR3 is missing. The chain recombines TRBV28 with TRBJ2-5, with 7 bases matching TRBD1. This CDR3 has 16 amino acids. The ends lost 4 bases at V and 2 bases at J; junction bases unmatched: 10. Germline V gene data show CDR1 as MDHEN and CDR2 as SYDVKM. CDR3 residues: CASSSYSGTAQETQYL. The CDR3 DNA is TGTGCCAGCAGTTCTTATTCCGGGACAGCACAAGAGACCCAGTACCTC.

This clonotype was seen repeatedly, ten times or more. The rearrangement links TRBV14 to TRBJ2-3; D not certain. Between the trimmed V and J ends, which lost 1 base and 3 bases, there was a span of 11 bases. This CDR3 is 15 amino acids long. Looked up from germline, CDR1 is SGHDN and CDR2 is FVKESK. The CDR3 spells CASSQAATGTDTQYF. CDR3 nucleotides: TGTGCCAGCAGCCAAGCGGCTACGGGTACAGATACGCAGTATTTT.

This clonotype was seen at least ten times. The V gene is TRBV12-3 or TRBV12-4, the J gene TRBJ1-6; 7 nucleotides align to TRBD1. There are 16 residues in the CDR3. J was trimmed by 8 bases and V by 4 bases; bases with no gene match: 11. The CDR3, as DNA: TGTGCCAGCAGTTCGCCCGGGACAGCGAGAGATTCACCCCTCCACTTT. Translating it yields CASSSPGTARDSPLHF.

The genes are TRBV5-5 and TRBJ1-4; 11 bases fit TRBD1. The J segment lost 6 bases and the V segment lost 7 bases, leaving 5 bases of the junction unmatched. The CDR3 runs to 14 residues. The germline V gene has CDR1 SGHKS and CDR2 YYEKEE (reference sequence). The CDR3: CASPGTGGDEKLFF. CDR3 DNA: TGTGCCAGCCCAGGGACAGGGGGTGATGAAAAACTGTTTTTT.

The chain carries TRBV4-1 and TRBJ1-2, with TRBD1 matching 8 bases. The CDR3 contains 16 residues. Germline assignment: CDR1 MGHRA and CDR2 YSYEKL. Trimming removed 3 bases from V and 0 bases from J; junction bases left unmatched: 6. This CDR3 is CASSQAGTGANYGYTF. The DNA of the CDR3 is TGCGCCAGCAGCCAGGCGGGGACAGGAGCTAACTATGGCTACACCTTC.

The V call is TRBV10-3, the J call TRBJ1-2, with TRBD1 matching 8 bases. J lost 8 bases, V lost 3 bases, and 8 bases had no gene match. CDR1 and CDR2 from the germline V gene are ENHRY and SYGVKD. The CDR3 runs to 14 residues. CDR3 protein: CAISDCTGGFGYTF. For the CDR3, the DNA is TGTGCCATCAGTGACTGCACAGGGGGATTCGGCTACACCTTC.

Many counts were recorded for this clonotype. CDR3 loop: CASTTGGTPRTQYF. The CDR3 DNA is TGTGCCAGCACCACCGGGGGGACCCCCCGTACCCAGTACTTC. The rearrangement uses TRBV6-5 and TRBJ2-5; TRBD2 matches 7 bases. The trim removed 7 bases at V and 8 bases at J, leaving 13 bases unmatched. CDR1 is MNHEY and CDR2 is SVGAGI in the germline V gene. There are 14 residues in the CDR3.

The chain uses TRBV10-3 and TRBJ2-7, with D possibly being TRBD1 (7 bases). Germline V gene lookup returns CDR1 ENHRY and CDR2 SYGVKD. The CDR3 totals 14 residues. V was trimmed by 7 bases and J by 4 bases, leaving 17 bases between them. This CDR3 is CAIIGSAGGYEQYF. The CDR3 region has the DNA TGTGCCATCATTGGTTCGGCAGGGGGGTACGAGCAGTACTTC.

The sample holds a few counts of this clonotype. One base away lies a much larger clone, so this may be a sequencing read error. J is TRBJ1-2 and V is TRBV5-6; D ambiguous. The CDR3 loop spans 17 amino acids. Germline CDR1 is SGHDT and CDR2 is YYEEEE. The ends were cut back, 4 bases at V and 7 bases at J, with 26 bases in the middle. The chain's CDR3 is CASSLPGSASNWGGYTF. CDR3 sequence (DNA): TGTGCCAGCAGCCTCCCAGGTTCGGCCTCTAATTGGGGTGGCTACACCTTC.

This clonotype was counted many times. Here the CDR3 DNA reads TGTGCCAGCAGCCCCTGGGGAGATACGCAGTATTTT. Amino acid sequence: CASSPWGDTQYF. The chain uses TRBV11-2 and TRBJ2-3; D unresolved. Germline V gene data show CDR1 as SGHAT and CDR2 as FQNNGV. The CDR3 length is 12 residues. V dropped 5 bases and J dropped 5 bases, with 8 bases sitting between them. The full variable domain, rest sourced from reference TRBV11-2 and TRBJ2-3, is EAGVAQSPRYKIIEKRQSVAFWCNPISGHATLYWYQQILGQGPKLLIQFQNNGVVDDSQLPKDRFSAERLKGVDSTLKIQPAKLEDSAVYLCASSPWGDTQYFGPGTRLTVL.

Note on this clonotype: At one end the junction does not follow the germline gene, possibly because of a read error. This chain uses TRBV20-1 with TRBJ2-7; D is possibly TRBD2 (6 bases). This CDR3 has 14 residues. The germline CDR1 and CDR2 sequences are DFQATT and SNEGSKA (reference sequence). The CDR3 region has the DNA TGCAGTGCTACATCCTCTAGCGACTCCTCCGAGCAGTACTTC. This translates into CSATSSSDSSEQYF.

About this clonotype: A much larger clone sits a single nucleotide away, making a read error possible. CDR3 in DNA: TGTGCCTGTAGTAAACAGGAAGGTCAGCCCCAGCATTTT. It is translated as CACSKQEGQPQHF. The chain carries TRBV19 and TRBJ1-5, with a possible D match to TRBD1 (5 bases). The CDR3 contains 13 residues. The germline V gene has CDR1 LNHDA and CDR2 SQIVND (reference sequence).

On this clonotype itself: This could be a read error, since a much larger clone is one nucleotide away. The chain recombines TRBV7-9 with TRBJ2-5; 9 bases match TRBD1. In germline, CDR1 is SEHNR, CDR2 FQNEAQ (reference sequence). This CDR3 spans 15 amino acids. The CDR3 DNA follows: TGTGCCAGCACTCGAAGTCAGACAGGGGGAGAGACCCAGCACTTC. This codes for CASTRSQTGGETQHF. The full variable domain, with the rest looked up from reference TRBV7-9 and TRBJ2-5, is DTGVSQNPRHKITKRGQNVTFRCDPISEHNRLYWYRQTLGQGPEFLTYFQNEAQLEKSRLLSDRFSAERPKGSFSTLEIQRTEQGDSAMYLCASTRSQTGGETQHFGPGTRLLVL.

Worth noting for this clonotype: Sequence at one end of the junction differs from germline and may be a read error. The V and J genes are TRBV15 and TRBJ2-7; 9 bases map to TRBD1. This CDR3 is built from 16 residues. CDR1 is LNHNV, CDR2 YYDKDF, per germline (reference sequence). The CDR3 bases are TGTGCCGCCAGCAGCGGAACCGGGACAGGGAGTGGCGAGCAGTACTTC. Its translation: CAASSGTGTGSGEQYF.

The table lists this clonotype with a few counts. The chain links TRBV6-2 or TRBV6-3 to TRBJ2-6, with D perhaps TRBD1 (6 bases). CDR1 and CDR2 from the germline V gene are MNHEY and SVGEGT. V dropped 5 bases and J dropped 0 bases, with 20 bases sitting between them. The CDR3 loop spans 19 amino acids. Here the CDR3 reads CASSPRTATSPSGANVLTF. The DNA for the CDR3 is TGTGCCAGCAGTCCGCGGACAGCCACTTCCCCCTCTGGGGCCAACGTCCTGACTTTC.

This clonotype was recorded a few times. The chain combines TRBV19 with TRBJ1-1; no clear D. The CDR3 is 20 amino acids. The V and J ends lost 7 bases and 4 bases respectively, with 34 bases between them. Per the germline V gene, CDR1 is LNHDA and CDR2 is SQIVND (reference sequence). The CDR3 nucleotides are TGTGCCAGTACCAACACCCCCCCCGATCCTAGGGAATATTGGGCCACTGAAGCTTTCTTT. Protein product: CASTNTPPDPREYWATEAFF.